The T cell receptor (beta chain) described here comes from a study of T-cell memory formation after mild COVID-19. General study points: Memory from before infection featured some responding clones, which suggests cross-reactive memory joined.

The germline gives CDR1 SGHVS, CDR2 FNYEAQ. Trimming left V 5 bases short and J 1 base short, with 9 bases between. The CDR3 runs to 13 residues. One entry per CDR3 protein results from TCRdb running MiXCR on the 5' RACE reads. Among more than 55,000 distinct CDR3 sequences listed, approximately 9.5% were seen once. Only a few counts were recorded for this clonotype. Its antigen is still unknown. Sequencing was carried out using PBMCs or a T cell subset sorted from them (not recorded which). The V and J genes are TRBV7-6 and TRBJ2-7; a possible D gene is TRBD1 (5 bases). This clonotype was obtained from a young man who had mild COVID-19 (a few samples of this study predate the infection). Cell type and time point are not known. CDR3 DNA: TGTGCCAGCAGCCGGCAGGGATCCTACGAGCAGTACTTC. Translated, it gives CASSRQGSYEQYF.